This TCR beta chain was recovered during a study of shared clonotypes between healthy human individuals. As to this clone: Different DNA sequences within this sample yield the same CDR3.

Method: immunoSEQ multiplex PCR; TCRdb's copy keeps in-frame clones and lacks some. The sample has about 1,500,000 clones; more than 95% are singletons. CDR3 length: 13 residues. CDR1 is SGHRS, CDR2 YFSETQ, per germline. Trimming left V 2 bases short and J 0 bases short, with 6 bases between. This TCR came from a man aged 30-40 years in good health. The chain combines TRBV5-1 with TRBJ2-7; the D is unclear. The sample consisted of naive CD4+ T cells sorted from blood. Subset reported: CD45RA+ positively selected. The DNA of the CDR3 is TGCGCCAGCAGCTTAGCGAACTCCTACGAGCAGTACTTC. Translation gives CASSLANSYEQYF.